What follows describes a single T cell receptor beta chain. The data derive from a study of blood T cell repertoires in COVID-19. Background on the study: Some COVID-19 samples were acute and others convalescent; all came from the United States, Italy and Spain. T cells, B-cell-depleted T cells, or PBMCs provided the cDNA or gDNA that served as material.

In the authors' methods: Using reference gene primer amplification, nucleated cell counts were estimated. TCRdb keeps only in-frame clones here, not all; method: immunoSEQ multiplex PCR. Clone size and the V and J calls come from that table; the DNA yielded D and trimming. The sample has about 140,000 clones; about 80% are singletons. Trimming left V 6 bases short and J 6 bases short, with 9 bases between. The CDR3 is 12 residues long. Germline assignment: CDR1 LNHDA and CDR2 SQIVND (reference sequence). This clonotype originated in a woman aged 60-75 years with acute or convalescent COVID-19. The material sequenced was peripheral blood. J is TRBJ1-5 and V is TRBV19; no firm D call. CDR3 amino acids: CASSPRGQPQHF. For the CDR3, the DNA is TGTGCCAGTAGCCCACGGGGTCAGCCCCAGCATTTT.